The 7 T cell receptor beta chains given below trace back to one sample, sequenced in a study of blood T cell repertoires in COVID-19. TCRdb's copy holds only in-frame clones and misses some; the assay was immunoSEQ multiplex PCR. This sample has about 160,000 clones, with roughly nine tenths found just once. Sequenced: peripheral blood. The source is a woman in her 70s with acute or convalescent COVID-19.

The chain couples TRBV10-3 to TRBJ2-3, with 8 bases fitting TRBD2. This CDR3 spans 15 amino acids. Trimming cost V 4 bases and J 5 bases; bases outside gene matches: 8. Germline CDR1 ENHRY, CDR2 SYGVKD. The CDR3 DNA sequence: TGTGCCATCAGTGCGGGGGGGCAGGTTAAAGATACGCAGTATTTT. Amino acids: CAISAGGQVKDTQYF.

The chain recombines TRBV12-3 or TRBV12-4 with TRBJ2-1; TRBD2 agrees at 8 bases. V lost 1 base to trimming and J lost 12 bases; unmatched junction nucleotides: 5. The CDR3 spans 13 residues. CDR3 sequence (DNA): TGTGCCAGCAGTTTAGGCACTAGCGGAGCGCAGTTCTTC. Translated, it gives CASSLGTSGAQFF.

The chain couples TRBV14 to TRBJ1-4, with D possibly TRBD1 on 5 matching bases. The V and J ends lost 1 base and 7 bases respectively, with 7 bases between them. CDR1 and CDR2 from the germline V gene are SGHDN and FVKESK. The length of the CDR3 is 13 residues. The CDR3 DNA reads TGTGCCAGCAGCCAAGCAGGGTCTGAAAAACTGTTTTTT. As protein: CASSQAGSEKLFF.

This chain connects TRBV6-6 to TRBJ2-1, with TRBD1 matching over 10 bases. V lost 0 bases to trimming and J lost 10 bases; unmatched junction nucleotides: 9. Germline-derived CDR1 and CDR2 are MNHNY and SVGAGI (reference sequence). The CDR3 spans 16 residues. CDR3 sequence: CASSYSTGQGPQEQFF. In nucleotides, the CDR3 is TGTGCCAGCAGTTACTCGACGGGACAGGGGCCTCAGGAGCAGTTCTTC.

The gene calls are TRBV4-3 and TRBJ1-1, with D perhaps matching TRBD1 (5 bases). Looked up from germline, CDR1 is LGHNA and CDR2 is YSLEER. The V end was cut by 4 bases, the J end by 0 bases, with 12 bases between. There are 15 residues in the CDR3. CDR3 in amino acids: CASSPYDSLNTEAFF. CDR3 DNA: TGCGCCAGCAGCCCCTATGACAGCTTGAACACTGAAGCTTTCTTT.

The V and J genes are TRBV7-8 and TRBJ2-7; 11 bases match TRBD2. Germline-derived CDR1 and CDR2 are SGHVS and FQNEAQ. The CDR3 is 13 residues long. With V trimmed by 6 bases and J by 5 bases, 3 bases remained unmatched. The CDR3 DNA is TGTGCCAGCAGGACTAGCGGGACTCACGAGCAGTACTTC. Encoded protein: CASRTSGTHEQYF. Together with reference TRBV7-8 and TRBJ2-7, the CDR3 gives the full variable domain: GAGVSQSPRYKVAKRGQDVALRCDPISGHVSLFWYQQALGQGPEFLTYFQNEAQLDKSGLPSDRFFAERPEGSVSTLKIQRTQQEDSAVYLCASRTSGTHEQYFGPGTRLTVT.

The rearrangement uses TRBV11-1 and TRBJ2-7, with TRBD2 matching 8 bases. V was pared by 5 bases and J by 4 bases, with 7 bases of the junction left unmatched. This CDR3 region has 14 residues. The germline gives CDR1 SGHAT, CDR2 FQDESV (reference sequence). CDR3 loop: CASSKNGRGYEQYF. In DNA, the CDR3 is TGTGCCAGCAGCAAAAACGGGAGGGGTTACGAGCAGTACTTC.